Shown below are 32 T cell receptor beta chains from a single sample sequenced in a study of blood T cells in healthy people across ages (dated by TCRdb to between 2014 and 2017). To prepare the library, 5' RACE was applied. TCRdb lists the instrument as Illumina HiSeq 2500. A second PCR of roughly 6 to 11 cycles was performed with a sample-barcoded 5' primer and a J-beta primer mix. TCRdb's own reprocessing of the public reads used fastp at Q25 and MiXCR and kept productive beta chains. Entries that share a CDR3 protein sequence are merged under the most common genes and DNA. Recorded for this sample are approximately 810,000 distinct CDR3 sequences; 29% of them occurred a single time. Around 15% of the sample is held by the ten biggest clonotypes. Sequencing input: blood. These receptors were taken from a woman over 75 in good health.

The rearrangement uses TRBV14 and TRBJ1-1; D call uncertain. The CDR3 spans 13 residues. Trimming left V 4 bases short and J 3 bases short, with 9 bases between. CDR1 and CDR2 from the germline V gene are SGHDN and FVKESK. CDR3 coding DNA: TGTGCCAGCAGCCCTCACACGTACACTGAAGCTTTCTTT. Its translation is CASSPHTYTEAFF.

The chain uses TRBV5-8 and TRBJ2-4; D remains unclear. The germline CDR1 and CDR2 sequences are SGHTS and YDEGEE. The CDR3 consists of 11 residues. Trimming pared 3 bases from V and 13 bases from J, leaving 11 bases between. The CDR3 sequence is CASSSGRRQYF. CDR3 DNA: TGTGCCAGCAGCTCCGGACGAAGGCAGTACTTC.

Ten or more counts support this clonotype. At one boundary the junction diverges from the germline segment, which might be a read error. The chain uses TRBV7-7 and TRBJ2-1; D may match TRBD1 or TRBD2 (5 bases each). Germline lookup yields CDR1 SSHAT and CDR2 FNYEAQ (reference sequence). CDR3 length equals 16 residues. The CDR3 reads CASSQRGRKVYNEQFF. The DNA for the CDR3 is TGTGCTAGCAGCCAACGGGGCAGAAAAGTCTACAATGAGCAGTTCTTC. Full variable domain (rest looked up from reference TRBV7-7 and TRBJ2-1): GAGVSQSPRYKVTKRGQDVTLRCDPISSHATLYWYQQALGQGPEFLTYFNYEAQPDKSGLPSDRFSAERPEGSISTLTIQRTEQRDSAMYRCASSQRGRKVYNEQFFGPGTRLTVL.

The V call is TRBV20-1, the J call TRBJ2-7, with D possibly being TRBD1 or TRBD2 (7 bases each). The J call is uncertain, as TRBJ2-5 better fits the DNA end. The CDR3 runs to 13 residues. CDR1 and CDR2 (germline): DFQATT, SNEGSKA (reference sequence). The CDR3 DNA sequence: TGCAGTGCGAGGGGAGGGGGCTCTGGGACCCAGTACTTC. Its protein product is CSARGGGSGTQYF.

This clonotype was observed at least ten times. The genes are TRBV6-1 and TRBJ2-1; 8 bases are shared with TRBD1. The CDR3 is 16 amino acids. V was pared by 6 bases and J by 5 bases, with 12 bases of the junction left unmatched. The germline V gene encodes CDR1 MNHNS and CDR2 SASEGT. CDR3 amino acids: CASRDMTGALDNEQFF. The CDR3 region has the DNA TGTGCCAGCAGGGATATGACAGGGGCCTTGGACAATGAGCAGTTCTTC.

This clonotype was observed many times. The chain links TRBV5-1 to TRBJ2-3; maybe TRBD2 (7 bases). The ends were cut back, 1 base at V and 4 bases at J, with 19 bases in the middle. Per germline, CDR1 SGHRS and CDR2 YFSETQ. This CDR3 contains 17 residues. The CDR3, as DNA: TGCGCCAGCAGCTTGTTGGGGGGGCGAGGTGTAGCAGATACGCAGTATTTT. Its translation: CASSLLGGRGVADTQYF.

Of note for this clonotype: Being one base from a much bigger clone, this may be a read error. The rearrangement joins TRBV6-2 or TRBV6-3 to TRBJ2-1; 8 positions agree with TRBD1. The CDR3 has 13 amino acids. V gave up 4 bases and J gave up 8 bases; unmatched junction bases: 4. The germline V gene has CDR1 MNHEY and CDR2 SVGEGT. The CDR3 nucleotides are TGTGCCAGCAGTTCCCAGACAGGGGATGAGCAGTTCTTC. Translation: CASSSQTGDEQFF.

The rearrangement links TRBV5-1 to TRBJ2-3; 9 nucleotides align to TRBD1. The length of the CDR3 is 15 residues. Trimming at V came to 4 bases and at J to 4 bases, leaving 7 bases not matched to a gene. From germline, CDR1 is SGHRS and CDR2 YFSETQ. CDR3 sequence: CASSLRTGEADTQYF. The CDR3 coding sequence is TGCGCCAGCAGCCTTCGGACAGGGGAGGCAGATACGCAGTATTTT.

The J gene is TRBJ2-7, the V gene TRBV4-1, with 11 positions matching TRBD2. With V trimmed by 4 bases and J by 7 bases, 9 bases remained unmatched. CDR1 is MGHRA and CDR2 is YSYEKL in the germline V gene. The length of the CDR3 is 15 residues. The CDR3 DNA follows: TGCGCCAGCAGCCGTAGACTAGCGGGATCCAATGAGCAGTACTTC. Its translation: CASSRRLAGSNEQYF.

As for this clonotype: A much larger clone sits a single nucleotide away, making a read error possible. V is TRBV2 and J is TRBJ2-5; 9 positions agree with TRBD1. Germline assignment: CDR1 SNHLY and CDR2 FYNNEI. The trim removed 4 bases at V and 2 bases at J, leaving 8 bases unmatched. This CDR3 spans 16 amino acids. CDR3 sequence (DNA): TGTGCCAGCAGTGGAGGGGGACAGGGATATCAAGAGACCCAGTACTTC. Protein product: CASSGGGQGYQETQYF.

This chain joins TRBV11-1 and TRBJ2-3, with no clear D. Germline V gives CDR1 SGHAT, CDR2 FQDESV (reference sequence). V was cut by 5 bases and J by 4 bases, with 19 bases left in between. CDR3 length: 16 amino acids. Here the CDR3 DNA reads TGTGCCAGCAGCCCGCCAGGATTCGGGTCGGCAGATACGCAGTATTTT. Residues: CASSPPGFGSADTQYF.

Written as DNA, the CDR3 is TGTGCCAGCAGTCGTAGCGGGGGGGCTCGTCTTGAGCAGTTCTTC. Its translation: CASSRSGGARLEQFF. The chain carries TRBV14 and TRBJ2-1, with TRBD2 matching over 11 bases. J was trimmed by 9 bases and V by 6 bases; bases with no gene match: 10. Per the germline V gene, CDR1 is SGHDN and CDR2 is FVKESK. The CDR3 runs 15 residues.

Note on this clonotype: One base away lies a much larger clone, so this may be a sequencing read error. This chain joins TRBV9 and TRBJ2-7; D possibly corresponds to TRBD2 (5 bases). The CDR3 length is 15 residues. Per germline, CDR1 SGDLS and CDR2 YYNGEE. Trimming removed 2 bases from V and 7 bases from J, with 19 bases in between. CDR3 sequence: CASSVLANNVHEQYF. The DNA for the CDR3 is TGTGCCAGCAGCGTCCTAGCAAACAACGTGCATGAGCAGTACTTC.

About this clonotype itself: Being one base from a much bigger clone, this may be a read error. The chain employs TRBV20-1 and TRBJ1-2, with TRBD1 as a possible D gene (6 bases). Germline-derived CDR1 and CDR2 are DFQATT and SNEGSKA (reference sequence). The CDR3 runs 12 residues. The CDR3 nucleotides read TGCAGTGCCTACAGGGCCAACTATGGCCACACCTTC. Amino acid sequence: CSAYRANYGHTF.

There are many counts of this clonotype. In DNA, the CDR3 is TGTGCCAGCAGCTTAAATTGGTTGGGACAGGGGGCTGGGAAGACCCAGTACTTC. Residues: CASSLNWLGQGAGKTQYF. The gene calls are TRBV7-2 and TRBJ2-5; 12 bases agree with TRBD1. J gave up 6 bases and V 2 bases, and 13 bases lay outside the gene matches. This CDR3 is built from 18 residues. Per germline, CDR1 SGHTA and CDR2 FQGNSA.

This clonotype was counted ten times or more. The V and J genes are TRBV5-5 and TRBJ2-2, with unresolved D. V dropped 2 bases and J dropped 1 base, with 9 bases sitting between them. Germline CDR1 reads SGHKS; CDR2 reads YYEKEE (reference sequence). The CDR3 loop spans 15 amino acids. CDR3 DNA sequence: TGTGCCAGCAGCTTTGATAGCTGGAACACCGGGGAGCTGTTTTTT. It specifies CASSFDSWNTGELFF.

The genes are TRBV13 and TRBJ2-7, with D possibly being TRBD1 (6 bases). Per germline, CDR1 PRHDT and CDR2 FYEKMQ (reference sequence). V lost 5 bases and J 3 bases, leaving 17 bases between the germline ends. The length of the CDR3 is 15 residues. CDR3 in amino acids: CASSQIRDIFYEQYF. The CDR3, as DNA: TGTGCCAGCAGCCAAATCCGGGACATCTTCTACGAGCAGTACTTC. Based on the CDR3 plus reference TRBV13 and TRBJ2-7, the full variable domain is AAGVIQSPRHLIKEKRETATLKCYPIPRHDTVYWYQQGPGQDPQFLISFYEKMQSDKGSIPDRFSAQQFSDYHSELNMSSLELGDSALYFCASSQIRDIFYEQYFGPGTRLTVT.

In regard to this clonotype: A read error may explain this, as a much larger clone is one base away. V gene TRBV6-1 combines with J gene TRBJ2-1; the match to TRBD1 covers 9 bases. Germline V gene sequence: CDR1 MNHNS, CDR2 SASEGT. This CDR3 has 15 residues. The CDR3 nucleotides read TGTGCCAGCAGTGAATGGGACAGGGATCGGAGTGAGCGGTTCTTC. Translation: CASSEWDRDRSERFF.

This clonotype came up a few times. The chain carries TRBV27 and TRBJ2-6; possible D gene TRBD1, 6 bases. Per germline, CDR1 MNHEY and CDR2 SMNVEV (reference sequence). V was pared by 0 bases and J by 0 bases, with 12 bases between. There are 18 residues in the CDR3. CDR3 nucleotides: TGTGCCAGCAGTTTATCGTGGGGACACTTCTCTGGGGCCAACGTCCTGACTTTC. Encoded protein: CASSLSWGHFSGANVLTF.

This clonotype appeared many times. The CDR3 loop reads CASSLTETQYF. The CDR3 nucleotides read TGTGCCAGCAGCTTAACGGAGACCCAGTACTTC. V gene TRBV7-2 combines with J gene TRBJ2-5; no definite D call. The CDR3 contains 11 residues. Trimming left V 2 bases short and J 5 bases short, with 3 bases between. Germline V gene data show CDR1 as SGHTA and CDR2 as FQGNSA.

This chain connects TRBV20-1 to TRBJ2-7, with 10 bases fitting TRBD2. This CDR3 is built from 12 residues. CDR1 and CDR2 from the germline V gene are DFQATT and SNEGSKA (reference sequence). V was clipped by 3 bases and J by 9 bases; unmatched bases: 5. The CDR3, as DNA: TGCAGTGCTAGTGGGGCTAGCGGGGGGCAGTACTTC. Translated: CSASGASGGQYF.

This clonotype was seen at least ten times. The rearrangement links TRBV6-2 or TRBV6-3 to TRBJ1-5, with a possible D match to TRBD1 (5 bases). V lost 5 bases and J lost 3, with 14 bases in between. The CDR3 has 15 amino acids. Germline-derived CDR1 and CDR2 are MNHEY and SVGEGT. CDR3 in amino acids: CASSRPQGDNQPQHF. For the CDR3, the DNA is TGTGCCAGCAGTCGACCCCAGGGTGACAATCAGCCCCAGCATTTT.

This clonotype was detected many times. The chain links TRBV29-1 to TRBJ1-1; D uncertain. V lost 5 bases to trimming and J lost 1 base, with 5 bases between them. The germline V gene has CDR1 SQVTM and CDR2 ANQGSEA. The CDR3 extends over 11 amino acids. CDR3 protein: CSVSENTEAFF. CDR3 sequence (DNA): TGCAGCGTTTCAGAGAACACTGAAGCTTTCTTT.

In the case of this clonotype: This may arise from a read error, as a much more abundant clone is one base away. This chain joins TRBV7-2 and TRBJ2-1, with 10 bases aligning to TRBD1. The J call is doubtful: the DNA matches TRBJ2-7 better. The germline V gene has CDR1 SGHTA and CDR2 FQGNSA. This CDR3 contains 15 residues. Written as DNA, the CDR3 is TGTGCCAGCAGCGCTAGACAGGGGGCCTACAATGAGCAGTACTTC. Protein sequence: CASSARQGAYNEQYF.

Of note for this clonotype: It may be a read error: a sequence one base away is much more abundant. The V and J genes are TRBV4-3 and TRBJ2-1, with D possibly TRBD1 on 6 matching bases. The germline gives CDR1 LGHNA, CDR2 YSLEER. The CDR3 has 16 residues. The CDR3 nucleotides read TGCACCAGCAGCCAAGATATCACAGGGTCCTCTCAGGAGCAGTTCTTC. Its translation: CTSSQDITGSSQEQFF.

This clonotype was observed at least ten times. The rearrangement joins TRBV20-1 to TRBJ1-2; TRBD1 matches 11 bases. Germline V gives CDR1 DFQATT, CDR2 SNEGSKA (reference sequence). The trim removed 5 bases at V and 6 bases at J, leaving 11 bases unmatched. CDR3 length equals 15 residues. In DNA, the CDR3 is TGCAGTGCTCTCCTCCCGGGACAGGGGGTCCATGGCTACACCTTC. Protein sequence: CSALLPGQGVHGYTF.

A few counts support this clonotype. The rearrangement uses TRBV20-1 and TRBJ1-1; maybe TRBD1 (5 bases). Looked up from germline, CDR1 is DFQATT and CDR2 is SNEGSKA (reference sequence). V was clipped by 6 bases and J by 2 bases, with 13 bases between them. The CDR3 is 13 amino acids. CDR3 in amino acids: CSAHSGGNTEAFF. The DNA for the CDR3 is TGCAGTGCCCATTCCGGGGGAAACACTGAAGCTTTCTTT.

Concerning this clonotype itself: The junction does not match germline at one end; this may be a read error. The V gene is TRBV12-3 or TRBV12-4, the J gene TRBJ2-3, with 7 bases fitting TRBD1. There are 16 residues in the CDR3. The CDR3 sequence: CASSSRQGLRADAQYF. The DNA for the CDR3 is TGTGCCAGCAGTTCCCGACAGGGCTTAAGAGCAGATGCGCAGTATTTT.

A few counts support this clonotype. The chain links TRBV9 to TRBJ2-7; 7 bases fit TRBD2. V lost 0 bases, J lost 3 bases, and 3 bases stayed unmatched. CDR1 is SGDLS, CDR2 YYNGEE, per germline. This CDR3 has 14 amino acids. Here the CDR3 reads CASSVAGGNYEQYF. The DNA of the CDR3 is TGTGCCAGCAGCGTAGCGGGAGGTAACTACGAGCAGTACTTC. The variable domain in full, with the rest retrieved from reference TRBV9 and TRBJ2-7, is DSGVTQTPKHLITATGQRVTLRCSPRSGDLSVYWYQQSLDQGLQFLIQYYNGEERAKGNILERFSAQQFPDLHSELNLSSLELGDSALYFCASSVAGGNYEQYFGPGTRLTVT.

This clonotype was counted only a few times. V and J are TRBV3-1 and TRBJ1-4, with TRBD1 matching over 7 bases. The CDR3 loop spans 14 amino acids. The V gene end was trimmed by 4 bases and the J gene end by 8 bases; junction bases not matched to a gene: 7. The V gene's germline CDR1 is LGHDT and CDR2 YNNKEL (reference sequence). Written as DNA, the CDR3 is TGTGCCAGCAGCCCCGACAGGGTGCGGGAAAAACTGTTTTTT. Residues: CASSPDRVREKLFF.

This sequence joins TRBV27 and TRBJ1-2; a weak D match, TRBD1 (6 bases). The germline CDR1 and CDR2 sequences are MNHEY and SMNVEV (reference sequence). Between the trimmed V and J ends, which lost 10 bases and 8 bases, there was a span of 17 bases. The length of the CDR3 is 12 residues. CDR3 nucleotide sequence: TGTGCCACTCGACTGGGGGGGCGAGGCTACACCTTC. This codes for CATRLGGRGYTF.

Ten or more counts support this clonotype. For the CDR3, the DNA is TGTGCCAGCAGCCAACAAGGACTAGCGGGGGACAATGAGCAGTTCTTC. This translates into CASSQQGLAGDNEQFF. V gene TRBV4-2 combines with J gene TRBJ2-1; 13 positions match TRBD2. This CDR3 has 16 amino acids. V gave up 2 bases and J gave up 5 bases; unmatched junction bases: 3. Germline CDR1 LGHNA, CDR2 YNFKEQ.